A selection of T cell receptor beta chains follows, all from one sample in a study of T cells after yellow fever vaccination. TCRdb called the 5' RACE reads again in MiXCR, with one record for every CDR3 protein. The sample lists under 200,000 distinct CDR3 sequences, 9.5% to 11% occurring once. The sequences come from CD8+ T cells sorted from PBMCs, collected 15 days after the yellow fever booster vaccination. These TCRs come from a man aged 18-30 years who received the YFV17D yellow fever vaccine. Both conserved end residues are part of each CDR3. Fields, in order: D gene, J gene, clone size, V gene, CDR3 DNA, CDR3 protein. D genes are given only for firm matches. Size is stated for part of the rows, as once, few or many counts, or as a class when the clone is expanded.

>.|TRBJ2-3|.|TRBV4-3
TGCGCCAGCAGCCAAGATGGAGACACTAGGCTCACAGATACGCAGTATTTT
CASSQDGDTRLTDTQYF
>.|TRBJ1-2|many|TRBV12-3/TRBV12-4
TGTGCCAGCAGCCCCACAGGGAGCTATGGCTACACCTTC
CASSPTGSYGYTF
>TRBD2|TRBJ2-1|few|TRBV29-1
TGCAGCGTCTGCGACCTTAGCGGGGCTTCCTACAATGAGCAGTTCTTC
CSVCDLSGASYNEQFF
>.|TRBJ2-2|many|TRBV29-1
TGCAGCGTTGACAGGGAGAACACCGGGGAGCTGTTTTTT
CSVDRENTGELFF
>TRBD2|TRBJ2-3|many|TRBV5-5
TGTGCCAGCAGGGCGATCCCCAGCGGGGGGACAGATACGCAGTATTTT
CASRAIPSGGTDTQYF
>.|TRBJ1-2|few|TRBV7-2
TGTGCCAGCAGCTCCGGTGGCGGGGGCTATGGCTACACCTTC
CASSSGGGGYGYTF
>.|TRBJ2-1|.|TRBV3-1
TGTGCCAGCAGCCAAGACCCGGCAGGGGGGGGATTCCATGAGCAGTTCTTC
CASSQDPAGGGFHEQFF
>.|TRBJ2-5|few|TRBV4-3
TGCGCCAGCAGCCAAGATCTTGGGGTTGGGGAGACCCAGTACTTC
CASSQDLGVGETQYF
>.|TRBJ2-5|.|TRBV4-1
TGCGCCAGCAGCCAAGATGGTTGGGCCCAGTACTTC
CASSQDGWAQYF
>.|TRBJ2-2|few|TRBV9
TGTGCCAGCAGCGTAGACGGAGGGGGGCAGGTCGGGGAGCTGTTTTTT
CASSVDGGGQVGELFF
>.|TRBJ1-1|few|TRBV27
TGTGCCAGCAGTTCCTCGGGTGTCGAAGCTTTCTTT
CASSSSGVEAFF
>.|TRBJ2-1|few|TRBV20-1
TGCAGTTCAAGGGCGCGCAGTTACAATGAGCAGTTCTTC
CSSRARSYNEQFF
>TRBD2|TRBJ2-3|few|TRBV6-5
TGTGCCAGCAGTTATCGGGGGGGCCGTACGCAGTATTTT
CASSYRGGRTQYF
>.|TRBJ2-7|few|TRBV6-6
TGTGCCAGCAGTTACTCAGGACAGCCCTCCTACGAGCAGTACTTC
CASSYSGQPSYEQYF
>TRBD1|TRBJ2-1|.|TRBV7-2
TGTGCCAGCAGCCGACCCCGGGACAGGGCCACACGGGAGCAGTTCTTC
CASSRPRDRATREQFF
>.|TRBJ1-5|.|TRBV20-1
TGCAGTGCTAGCAACCAGGAGGCGTATCAGCCCCAGCATTTT
CSASNQEAYQPQHF
>.|TRBJ2-1|.|TRBV7-9
TGTGCCAGCAGCTTATCTAGGGGGACCTACAATGAGCAGTTCTTC
CASSLSRGTYNEQFF
>.|TRBJ2-1|few|TRBV20-1
TGCAGTGCTAGTGTCAGGGGCAGTCCTTTCCCCTACAATGAGCAGTTCTTC
CSASVRGSPFPYNEQFF
>.|TRBJ1-1|few|TRBV6-5
TGTGCCAGCAGTGGGGGGGAGGTGTTTGGTACTGAAGCTTTCTTT
CASSGGEVFGTEAFF
>.|TRBJ2-7|many|TRBV4-3
TGCGCCAGCAGCCAAGGACAGCTCTTCTACGAGCAGTACTTC
CASSQGQLFYEQYF
>.|TRBJ1-3|.|TRBV10-3
TGTGCCATCAGTGACCCCGGGGGGTCTGGAAACACCATATATTTT
CAISDPGGSGNTIYF
>TRBD2|TRBJ2-1|few|TRBV27
TGTGCCAGCAGTTTTGCTAGCGGGGGGGTTGAGCAGTTCTTC
CASSFASGGVEQFF
>TRBD1|TRBJ1-2|many|TRBV9
TGTGCCAGCAGCGTTGGGGACAGGGTTAACTATGGCTACACCTTC
CASSVGDRVNYGYTF
>.|TRBJ2-7|.|TRBV6-5
TGTGCCAGCAGTCCATTCAATCTAGCACCGGGCTACGAGCAGTACTTC
CASSPFNLAPGYEQYF
>.|TRBJ2-5|few|TRBV27
TGTGCCAGCAGTACAACGTGGGAATACCAAGAGACCCAGTACTTC
CASSTTWEYQETQYF
>.|TRBJ2-4|many|TRBV20-1
TGCAGTGCTAACACCGCGGGTCGCATTCAGTACTTC
CSANTAGRIQYF
>.|TRBJ1-1|.|TRBV6-1
TGTGCCAGCAGTGAAGCGACTTACAGGGTCCAAGCTTTCTTT
CASSEATYRVQAFF